The source of this T cell receptor beta chain is a study of CD8+ T cells in alopecia areata. Across the study: The SALT score measured affected scalp surface percentage in treated patients. Regarding the study as a whole: Sharing of TCR sequences between patients (possibly for HLA-related reasons) was less clear than in mice.

In germline, CDR1 is SQVTM, CDR2 ANQGSEA. CDR3 length: 14 amino acids. V was pared by 2 bases and J by 1 base, with 11 bases between. cDNA serving as the sequencing template came from extracted, reverse transcribed RNA. The protocol was immunoSEQ multiplex PCR, while the TCRdb copy is restricted to in-frame clones and leaves out a portion. This repertoire shows approximately 100,000 clones, around 86% found once; its top ten account for around 10%. The treatment denotes: oral pan-JAK inhibitor, 5-10 mg twice daily. With respect to this clone: The antigen is not known.

The V gene is TRBV29-1, the J gene TRBJ1-2; D call uncertain. This receptor was taken from a human donor with alopecia areata. The source material was CD8+ T cells sorted from blood, sampled between weeks 30 and 35, from a patient treated with tofacitinib. The CDR3 bases are TGCAGCGTTGAACTCCGCAGGAATAACTATGGCTACACCTTC. Translation: CSVELRRNNYGYTF.